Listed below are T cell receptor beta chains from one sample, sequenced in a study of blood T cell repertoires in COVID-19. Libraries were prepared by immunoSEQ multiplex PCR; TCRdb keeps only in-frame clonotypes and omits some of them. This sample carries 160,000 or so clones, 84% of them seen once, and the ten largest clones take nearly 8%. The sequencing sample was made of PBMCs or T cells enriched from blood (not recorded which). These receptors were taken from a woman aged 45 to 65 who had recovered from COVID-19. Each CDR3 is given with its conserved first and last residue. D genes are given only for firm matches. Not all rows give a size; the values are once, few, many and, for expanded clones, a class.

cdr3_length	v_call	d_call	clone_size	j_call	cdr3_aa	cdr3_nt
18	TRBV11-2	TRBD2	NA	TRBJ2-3	CASSTNSGRARVPDTQYF	TGTGCCAGCAGCACCAATAGCGGGAGGGCCAGGGTTCCAGATACGCAGTATTTT
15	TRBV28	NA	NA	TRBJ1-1	CASSPLRGMNTEAFF	TGTGCCAGCAGTCCCCTCCGGGGAATGAACACTGAAGCTTTCTTT
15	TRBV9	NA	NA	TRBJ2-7	CASSVGSGAGYEQYF	TGTGCCAGCAGCGTAGGCAGCGGAGCCGGGTACGAGCAGTACTTC
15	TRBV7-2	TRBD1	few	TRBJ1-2	CASSQRTGGTDGYTF	TGTGCCAGCAGCCAGAGGACAGGGGGGACAGATGGCTACACCTTC
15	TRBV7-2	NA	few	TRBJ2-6	CASSTGLPGANVLTF	TGTGCCAGCAGCACAGGGCTCCCTGGGGCCAACGTCCTGACTTTC
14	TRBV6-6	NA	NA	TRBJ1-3	CASRGQGSGNTIYF	TGTGCCAGCAGGGGCCAGGGCTCTGGAAACACCATATATTTT
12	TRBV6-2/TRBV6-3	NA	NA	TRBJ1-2	CASSPLSYGYTF	TGTGCCAGCAGCCCATTATCCTATGGCTACACCTTC
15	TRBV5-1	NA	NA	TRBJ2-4	CASSREGAPQNIQYF	TGCGCCAGCAGCCGAGAGGGAGCCCCTCAAAACATTCAGTACTTC
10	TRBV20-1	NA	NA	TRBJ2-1	CSAGRGGQFF	TGCAGTGCGGGGCGGGGCGGGCAGTTCTTC
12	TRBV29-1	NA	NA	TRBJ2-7	CSAAFSSYEQYF	TGCAGCGCCGCGTTTAGCTCCTACGAGCAGTACTTC
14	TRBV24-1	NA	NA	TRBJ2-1	CATSPEPVTDEQFF	TGTGCCACCAGTCCCGAACCTGTTACGGATGAGCAGTTCTTC
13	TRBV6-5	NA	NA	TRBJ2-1	CASSYSPGNKGFF	TGTGCCAGCAGTTACTCTCCGGGAAATAAGGGATTCTTC
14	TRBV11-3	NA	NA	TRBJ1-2	CASSFGLASYGYTF	TGTGCCAGCAGCTTTGGTTTGGCCAGCTATGGCTACACCTTC
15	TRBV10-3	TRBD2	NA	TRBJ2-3	CAITRAGDSTDTQYF	TGTGCCATCACCAGAGCGGGGGATAGCACAGATACGCAGTATTTT
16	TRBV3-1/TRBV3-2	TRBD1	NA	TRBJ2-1	CASSQAVPGTGNEQFF	TGTGCCAGCAGCCAAGCTGTCCCCGGGACAGGGAATGAGCAGTTCTTC
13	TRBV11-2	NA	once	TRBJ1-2	CASSSKPGYGYTF	TGTGCCAGCAGCTCCAAGCCGGGTTATGGCTACACCTTC
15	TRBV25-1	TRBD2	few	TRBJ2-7	CASSEAGGRGYEQYF	TGTGCCAGCAGTGAAGCGGGGGGGAGGGGCTACGAGCAGTACTTC
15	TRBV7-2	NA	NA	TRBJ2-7	CASSPAGGIPYEQYF	TGTGCCAGCAGCCCCGCCGGGGGAATACCCTACGAGCAGTACTTC
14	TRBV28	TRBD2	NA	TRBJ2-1	CASSWTSGSNEQFF	TGTGCCAGCAGTTGGACTAGCGGGAGCAATGAGCAGTTCTTC
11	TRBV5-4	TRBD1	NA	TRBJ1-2	CASSDRVAYTF	TGTGCCAGCAGCGACAGGGTTGCCTACACCTTC
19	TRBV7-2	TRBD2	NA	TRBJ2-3	CASSLTSGSSRPSTDTQYF	TGTGCCAGCAGCCTGACTAGCGGATCCTCTCGTCCTAGCACAGATACGCAGTATTTT
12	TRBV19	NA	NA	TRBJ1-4	CASKLQGEKLFF	TGTGCCAGTAAGCTTCAGGGGGAAAAACTGTTTTTT
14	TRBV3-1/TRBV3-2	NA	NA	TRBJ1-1	CASSHGTMNTEAFF	TGTGCCAGCAGCCACGGGACAATGAACACTGAAGCTTTCTTT
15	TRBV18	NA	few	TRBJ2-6	CASSPGESGANVLTF	TGTGCCAGCTCACCCGGGGAATCTGGGGCCAACGTCCTGACTTTC
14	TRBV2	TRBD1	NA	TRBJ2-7	CASGEDRGRGEQYF	TGTGCCAGCGGTGAGGACAGGGGGCGCGGAGAGCAGTACTTC
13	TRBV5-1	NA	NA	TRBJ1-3	CASSSGGEGTIYF	TGCGCCAGCAGCTCCGGAGGGGAGGGCACCATATATTTT
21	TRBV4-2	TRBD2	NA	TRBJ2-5	CASSRSLVSGTSGGSQETQYF	TGTGCCAGCAGCCGAAGCTTAGTCTCCGGGACTAGCGGGGGAAGCCAAGAGACCCAGTACTTC
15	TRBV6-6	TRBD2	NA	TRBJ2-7	CASSWLAGDRYEQYF	TGTGCCAGCAGTTGGCTAGCGGGAGATCGGTACGAGCAGTACTTC
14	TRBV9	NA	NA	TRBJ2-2	CASSVVPSTGELFF	TGTGCCAGCAGCGTAGTCCCTAGCACCGGGGAGCTGTTTTTT
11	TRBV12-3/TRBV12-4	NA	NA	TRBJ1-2	CASSTAFDYTF	TGTGCCAGCAGCACAGCTTTTGACTACACCTTC
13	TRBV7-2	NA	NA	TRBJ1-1	CASSWSTGTEAFF	TGTGCCAGCAGCTGGAGTACGGGCACTGAAGCTTTCTTT
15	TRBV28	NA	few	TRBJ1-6	CASSLPRPAVAPLHF	TGTGCCAGCAGTTTACCACGCCCGGCGGTAGCACCCCTCCACTTT
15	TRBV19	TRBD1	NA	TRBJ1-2	CASSITGQGSYGYTF	TGTGCCAGTAGTATAACGGGACAGGGAAGCTATGGCTACACCTTC
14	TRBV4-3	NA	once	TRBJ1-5	CASSLQVGNQPQHF	TGCGCCAGCAGCTTACAGGTGGGCAATCAGCCCCAGCATTTT
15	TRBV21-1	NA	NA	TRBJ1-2	CASSFRDRVSYGYTF	TGTGCCAGCAGCTTCCGGGACAGGGTAAGCTATGGCTACACCTTC
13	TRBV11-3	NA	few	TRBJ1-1	CASSQSGNTEAFF	TGTGCCAGCAGCCAATCAGGGAACACTGAAGCTTTCTTT
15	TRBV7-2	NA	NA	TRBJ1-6	CASSLGGRRNSPLHF	TGTGCCAGCAGCTTAGGAGGGCGGAGGAATTCACCCCTCCACTTT
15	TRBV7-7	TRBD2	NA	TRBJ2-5	CASSSGLAGAETQYF	TGTGCTAGCAGCTCGGGACTAGCGGGAGCAGAGACCCAGTACTTC